This T cell receptor beta chain was captured in a study of T cell responses to AZD1222 COVID-19 vaccine (TCRdb year 2021). With respect to the entire study: AZD1222 recipients whose second dose came at about 4 weeks and those whose second dose came at about 12 weeks were combined into one group, since spike-specific TCR depth and breadth did not differ between the two schedules. A total of under 250 trial participants underwent TCR sequencing, of whom nearly 210 had received two doses of AZD1222 and around 25 had received two doses of the MenACWY control vaccine. Trial participants were enrolled by age into 18-55, 56-69 and 70-plus year subgroups, with roughly 150, 30 and 60 TCR-sequenced participants respectively.

Trimming removed 1 base from V and 8 bases from J, leaving 8 bases between the germline ends. The CDR3 runs 12 amino acids, cysteine and phenylalanine included. Only the CDR3 DNA is retained, 36 bases long and in frame from the first base. The CDR3 regions of human TCRbeta chains were analyzed by immunosequencing. Under the source paper's analysis protocol: Repertoire TCRs were checked for matches against a reference library of SARS-CoV-2-specific TCRs that had been generated using the MIRA antigen-specificity platform. Breadth meant the fraction of unique TCRs that were SARS-CoV-2-associated, whereas depth meant the fraction of total T cells that were SARS-CoV-2-associated. Using the MIRA data, every spike-specific TCR was mapped to the spike region that the TCR reacted to and assigned to either a CD4 or a CD8 class. Log10-transformed breadth and depth values were compared by one-way ANOVA with Sidak's multiple comparisons tests. TCRdb retrieved this table from immuneACCESS and kept in-frame rearrangements only. Not all clones are present; in checked studies, unresolved V genes account for under half, and no reason is known for the remainder. Clonal size and the V and J genes are those of that table, whereas D and trimming came from the DNA. The sample yields about 160,000 clones; about 91% were counted once. More than 1.2% of the sample comes from the top ten.

The time point tag for this specimen amounts to: baseline before first vaccination. Samples from vaccinated people were obtained from the UK trials COV001 and COV002, which included a single-blind randomized controlled phase 2/3 trial of AZD1222 (ChAdOx1 nCoV-19) in healthy adults. Trial participant PBMC samples were collected at day 0 and day 28 after the second dose for TCRbeta chain sequencing. Overall results and qualifications from the work: Because no day 14 peak-response samples were available, the repertoires could be characterized only after the peak T cell response. Conclusions about previously exposed vaccinees are limited, since just 6 or 7 AZD1222 recipients were seropositive for SARS-CoV-2 at baseline. Reportedly, almost half of the unique spike-specific TCRs recognized epitopes lying outside the regions that are mutated in the B.1.351 and B.1.1.7 variants. The 56-69-year group was small, and its depth increase did not reach significance, likely because of low power. Participants were mostly white British, with more females than males. The authors suggested clonal diversity may have been underestimated. The vaccine-associated CD4 TCRs covered the entire spike protein, and the dominant responses fell in regions 160-218 and 743-854. Spike-specific TCR breadth and depth rose significantly after two AZD1222 doses compared with day 0 and with MenACWY recipients.

With regard to this clone: It has no known antigen specificity. No qualities accompany the bases; no much larger clone lies one base away.

Material: peripheral blood, obtained on day 0 of AZD1222 vaccination. The source is an adult in good health. This receptor chain uses TRBV12-3 or TRBV12-4 and TRBJ1-2; a confident D gene designation cannot be given. Here is the DNA: TGTGCCAGCAGTTTAGATGTGGGGGGCTACACCTTC. It codes for CASSLDVGGYTF.